This TCR beta chain was identified during a study of blood T cells in healthy people across ages. Alongside a J-beta primer mix, a sample-barcoded 5' primer served in a second PCR lasting roughly 7 to 11 cycles. In TCRdb, the 5' RACE reads were re-called with MiXCR into one record per CDR3 protein. Among roughly 800,000 distinct CDR3 sequences listed, around a quarter were seen once. Study-level findings and limits: Getting older went along with TCR beta diversity per million T cells dropping roughly linearly.

As for this clonotype: The antigen is undetermined.

Germline V gives CDR1 MNHNS, CDR2 SASEGT. V was pared by 10 bases and J by 2 bases, with 16 bases between. The CDR3 is made up of 14 amino acids. Samples each had at least 5 micrograms of total RNA extracted. These data are also associated with another study on T cells of mothers and their children. As reported in that work: Relative to unrelated pairs, biologically related mother-child dyads exhibited marginally greater, non-significant overlap. The data showed no persistent microchimeric T cell clones.

This chain joins TRBV6-1 and TRBJ2-3, with a tentative D call TRBD2 (5 bases). Source material: blood. This clonotype originated in a boy aged 10-17 years in good health. The chain's CDR3 is CAIGGPLYTDTQYF. Here the CDR3 DNA reads TGTGCCATCGGCGGGCCGCTATACACAGATACGCAGTATTTT.